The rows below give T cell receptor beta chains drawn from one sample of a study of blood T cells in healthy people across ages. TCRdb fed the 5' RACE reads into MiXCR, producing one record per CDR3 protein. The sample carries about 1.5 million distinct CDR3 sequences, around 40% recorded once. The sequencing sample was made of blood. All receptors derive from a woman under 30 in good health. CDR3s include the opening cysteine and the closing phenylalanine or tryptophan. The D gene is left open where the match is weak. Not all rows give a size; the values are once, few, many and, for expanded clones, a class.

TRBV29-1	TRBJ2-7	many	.	CSVKGRYSYEQYF	TGCAGCGTGAAGGGACGGTACTCCTACGAGCAGTACTTC
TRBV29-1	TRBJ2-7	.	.	CSVEDRRHGSYEQYF	TGCAGCGTTGAAGACCGGAGACATGGCTCCTACGAGCAGTACTTC
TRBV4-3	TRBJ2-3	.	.	CASSQSEGGPDTQYF	TGCGCCAGCAGTCAGTCTGAGGGGGGGCCCGATACGCAGTATTTT
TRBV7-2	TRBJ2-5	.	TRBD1	CASSLYGQGGTEQYF	TGTGCCAGCAGCTTATACGGACAGGGGGGCACTGAGCAGTACTTC
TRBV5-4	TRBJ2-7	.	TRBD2	CASSLSAGGFEQYF	TGTGCCAGCAGCTTGTCGGCGGGAGGCTTCGAGCAGTACTTC
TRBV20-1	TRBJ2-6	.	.	CSARGSVSGANVLTF	TGCAGTGCTAGAGGATCCGTCTCTGGGGCCAACGTCCTGACTTTC
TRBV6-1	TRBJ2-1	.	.	CASSNRGLAGEQFF	TGTGCCAGCAGTAACAGGGGGCTAGCGGGTGAGCAGTTCTTC
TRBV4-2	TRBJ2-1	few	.	CASSQDITYPYNEQFF	TGTGCCAGCAGCCAAGATATTACATATCCATACAATGAGCAGTTCTTC
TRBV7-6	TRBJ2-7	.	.	CASSLANQVATYEQYF	TGTGCCAGCAGCTTAGCGAACCAAGTAGCAACCTACGAGCAGTACTTC
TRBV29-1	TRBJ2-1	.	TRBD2	CSVEGSGRQFF	TGCAGCGTTGAGGGTAGCGGGAGACAGTTCTTC
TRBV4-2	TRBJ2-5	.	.	CASSQNSQEETQYF	TGTGCCAGCAGCCAAAACAGTCAGGAGGAGACCCAGTACTTC
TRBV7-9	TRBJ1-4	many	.	CASSLAAGRNEKLFF	TGTGCCAGCAGCTTAGCGGCAGGGCGGAATGAAAAACTGTTTTTT
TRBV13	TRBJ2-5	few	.	CASSSGVEETQYF	TGTGCCAGCAGCTCGGGGGTAGAAGAGACCCAGTACTTC
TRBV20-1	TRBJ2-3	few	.	CSARRPSSDTQYF	TGCAGTGCTAGACGACCTAGCTCAGATACGCAGTATTTT
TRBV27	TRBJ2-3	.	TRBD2	CASTRLAGVDTQYF	TGTGCCAGCACCCGACTAGCGGGAGTGGATACGCAGTATTTT
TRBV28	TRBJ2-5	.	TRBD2	CASSLGLAGGYNEQYF	TGTGCCAGCAGCCTCGGACTAGCGGGAGGTTACAATGAGCAGTACTTC
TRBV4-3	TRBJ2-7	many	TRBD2	CASSHELAGGYEQYF	TGCGCCAGCAGCCACGAATTAGCGGGGGGATACGAGCAGTACTTC
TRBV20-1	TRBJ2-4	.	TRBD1	CSAGTGPLQQYF	TGCAGTGCTGGGACAGGACCCCTTCAGCAGTACTTC
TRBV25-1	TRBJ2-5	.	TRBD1	CASTQGAEQYF	TGTGCCAGCACCCAGGGGGCGGAGCAGTACTTC
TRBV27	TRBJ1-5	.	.	CASSLEVGPQHF	TGTGCCAGCAGTTTGGAGGTAGGGCCCCAGCATTTT
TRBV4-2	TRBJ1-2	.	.	CASSQAQRDYGYTF	TGTGCCAGCAGCCAAGCCCAAAGGGACTATGGCTACACCTTC
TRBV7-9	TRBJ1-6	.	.	CASSPDMGGSPLHF	TGTGCCAGCAGTCCTGACATGGGAGGATCACCCCTCCACTTT
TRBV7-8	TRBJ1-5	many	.	CASSLKPWGSNSNQPQHF	TGTGCCAGCAGCTTAAAACCGTGGGGGAGTAATAGCAATCAGCCCCAGCATTTT
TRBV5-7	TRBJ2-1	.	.	CASRGPGTFSYNEQFF	TGTGCCAGCCGGGGCCCCGGGACATTCTCCTACAATGAGCAGTTCTTC
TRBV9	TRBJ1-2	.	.	CASSVEGGRNYGYTF	TGTGCCAGCAGCGTAGAGGGAGGGCGTAACTATGGCTACACCTTC
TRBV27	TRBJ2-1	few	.	CASSLFAVRGAENEQFF	TGTGCCAGCAGTTTATTCGCGGTCAGGGGCGCGGAGAATGAGCAGTTCTTC
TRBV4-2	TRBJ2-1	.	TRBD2	CASSHPGTSGTYNEQFF	TGTGCCAGCAGCCACCCCGGGACTAGCGGGACCTACAATGAGCAGTTCTTC
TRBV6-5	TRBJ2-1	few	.	CASSYYGHEQFF	TGTGCCAGCAGTTACTATGGCCATGAGCAGTTCTTC
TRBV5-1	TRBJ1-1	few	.	CASSQGRVSTMNTEAFF	TGCGCCAGCAGCCAGGGGAGGGTGTCAACAATGAACACTGAAGCTTTCTTT
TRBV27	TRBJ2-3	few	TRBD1	CASSSPAGQGWDTQYF	TGTGCCAGCAGTTCCCCCGCGGGACAGGGTTGGGATACGCAGTATTTT
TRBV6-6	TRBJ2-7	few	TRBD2	CASSYPGLAKEDEQYF	TGTGCCAGCAGTTACCCGGGACTAGCGAAGGAAGACGAGCAGTACTTC
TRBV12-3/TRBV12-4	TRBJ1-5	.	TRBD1	CASRTGANQPQHF	TGTGCCAGCCGAACAGGGGCCAATCAGCCCCAGCATTTT
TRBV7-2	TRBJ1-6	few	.	CASSLAGRDNSPLHF	TGTGCCAGCAGCTTAGCCGGCCGAGATAATTCACCCCTCCACTTT
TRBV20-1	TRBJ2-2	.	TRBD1	CSARGPPDRIFVGELFF	TGCAGTGCTAGAGGCCCCCCGGACAGGATCTTTGTCGGGGAGCTGTTTTTT
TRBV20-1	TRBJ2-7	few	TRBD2	CSARPRTSGRQYF	TGCAGTGCTAGACCCCGGACTAGCGGGAGGCAGTACTTC
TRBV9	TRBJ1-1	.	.	CASSVGRGEDTEAFF	TGTGCCAGCAGCGTAGGGAGGGGGGAAGACACTGAAGCTTTCTTT
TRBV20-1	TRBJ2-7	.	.	CSARERRRKDYEQYF	TGCAGTGCTAGAGAGAGGCGGCGAAAGGACTACGAGCAGTACTTC
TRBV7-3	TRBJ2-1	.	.	CAPTASYEQFF	TGTGCCCCGACCGCTTCCTACGAGCAGTTCTTC
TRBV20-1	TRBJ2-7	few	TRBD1	CSAAGTAYEQYF	TGCAGTGCTGCCGGGACAGCCTACGAGCAGTACTTC
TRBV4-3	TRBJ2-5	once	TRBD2	CASRSWARGDNEQYF	TGCGCCAGCAGGTCCTGGGCGCGGGGGGACAATGAGCAGTACTTC
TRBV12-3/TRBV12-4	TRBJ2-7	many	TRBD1	CASSSTGQGIHEQYF	TGTGCCAGCAGTTCGACCGGACAGGGAATCCACGAGCAGTACTTC
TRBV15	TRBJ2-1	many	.	CATSRFGAGMNNEQFF	TGTGCCACCAGCAGATTCGGGGCGGGGATGAACAATGAGCAGTTCTTC
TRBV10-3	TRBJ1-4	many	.	CAISELLGDEKLFF	TGTGCCATCAGTGAACTCCTAGGGGATGAAAAACTGTTTTTT
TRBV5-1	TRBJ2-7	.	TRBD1	CASSKPGQAYEQYF	TGCGCCAGCAGCAAACCGGGACAGGCCTACGAGCAGTACTTC
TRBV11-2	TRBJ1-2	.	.	CASGLGISTPYGYTF	TGTGCCAGCGGCCTAGGGATTTCCACCCCTTATGGCTACACCTTC
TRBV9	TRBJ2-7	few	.	CASSVRGTYEQYF	TGTGCCAGCAGCGTTAGAGGAACCTACGAGCAGTACTTC
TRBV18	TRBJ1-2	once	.	CASPPTDRNYGYTF	TGTGCCAGCCCACCGACTGACAGGAACTATGGCTACACCTTC
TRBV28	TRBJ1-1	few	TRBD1	CASSAQHPVWTGNTEAFF	TGTGCCAGCAGTGCCCAACATCCGGTTTGGACAGGGAACACTGAAGCTTTCTTT